This TCR beta chain was recorded in a study of CD8+ T cells in alopecia areata. As for treatment: oral pan-JAK inhibitor, 5-10 mg twice daily. The authors extracted RNA and reverse transcribed it into cDNA as the sequencing template. This table comes from immunoSEQ multiplex PCR, and its TCRdb copy is limited to in-frame clones, with some not included. The table lists some 170,000 clones, approximately 59% of them singletons. This CDR3 is 13 amino acids long. The germline gives CDR1 SEHNR, CDR2 FQNEAQ (reference sequence). Trimming pared 2 bases from V and 5 bases from J, leaving 6 bases between. This clone was seen a single time.

Sequenced material: CD4+ T cells sorted from blood, taken at approximately week 60, from a patient treated with tofacitinib. The TCR sequence derives from a human donor with alopecia areata. The V and J genes are TRBV7-9 and TRBJ1-4; no clear D. This CDR3 reads CASSLTENEKLFF. For the CDR3, the DNA is TGTGCCAGCAGCTTAACAGAAAATGAAAAACTGTTTTTT. Variable domain in full (rest from reference TRBV7-9 and TRBJ1-4): DTGVSQNPRHKITKRGQNVTFRCDPISEHNRLYWYRQTLGQGPEFLTYFQNEAQLEKSRLLSDRFSAERPKGSFSTLEIQRTEQGDSAMYLCASSLTENEKLFFGSGTQLSVL.